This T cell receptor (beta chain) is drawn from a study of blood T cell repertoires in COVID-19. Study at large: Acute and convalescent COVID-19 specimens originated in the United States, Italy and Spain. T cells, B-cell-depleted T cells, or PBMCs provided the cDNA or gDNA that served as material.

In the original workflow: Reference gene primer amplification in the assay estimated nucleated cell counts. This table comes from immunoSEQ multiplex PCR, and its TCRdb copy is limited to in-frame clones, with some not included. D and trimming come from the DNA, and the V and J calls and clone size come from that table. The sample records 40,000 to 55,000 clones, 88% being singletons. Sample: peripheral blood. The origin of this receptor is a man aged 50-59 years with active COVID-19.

The CDR3 nucleotides are TGTGCCAGCAGCCCCTGGGACAGGGGGGCAGAGACCCAGTACTTC. Protein product: CASSPWDRGAETQYF. This chain uses TRBV3-1 (or the pseudogene TRBV3-2) with TRBJ2-5; 11 nucleotides agree with TRBD1. The V segment lost 4 bases and the J segment 4 bases; nucleotides outside the gene matches: 5. The germline V gene encodes CDR1 LGHDT and CDR2 YNNKEL (reference sequence). CDR3 length: 15 residues.